This T cell receptor (beta chain) was documented in a study of blood T cell repertoires in COVID-19 (TCRdb year 2020). Broadly, across the study: The collaborator samples originated in the United States, Italy and Spain and spanned the acute and convalescent phases of COVID-19. The material from the prospective study consisted of cDNA or gDNA derived from T cells, B-cell-depleted T cells, or PBMCs. The dataset comprised deeply sampled blood TCRbeta repertoires from subjects exposed to, actively infected with, or recovered from COVID-19. The repertoires were released in a freely available public database meant as a resource for research on the immune response to SARS-CoV-2. The samples were drawn from the first 160 participants of the ongoing ImmuneRACE study and from 1,200 or so subjects provided by 6 global collaborators. Sample metadata almost always included a de-identified subject ID, COVID-19 status, age in years and sex. HLA class I and class II types, where available, came from metadata supplied by the sample provider rather than from assay-based typing.

TCRbeta CDR3 regions were amplified from genomic DNA using the immunoSEQ Assay, a bias-controlled multiplex PCR. The paper's data handling went like this. The number of nucleated cells in each sample was estimated from the amplification of reference gene primers within the assay. Sequence reads were collapsed and filtered to measure the absolute abundance of every unique TCRbeta CDR3 rearrangement. For each sample, productive Simpson clonality was calculated as the square root of Simpson's diversity index across productive rearrangements. This immuneACCESS table, as held by TCRdb, lists in-frame sequences with V and J called but not all clones. Of the missing ones, under half trace to an unresolved V gene in checked studies; the others have no known cause. The V and J calls and clone size are taken from that table; D and trimming were inferred from the DNA. For this sample the table gives around 84,000 clones, of which just under 80% were detected only once. The ten largest clones represent around 34% of the sample.

One collaborating source in Seattle enrolled patients during active infection and followed them longitudinally through the course of disease. Each collaborating institution followed its own protocols to collect whole blood in K2EDTA tubes. For TCRbeta analysis, collaborators shipped samples as frozen whole blood, isolated PBMCs, or DNA extracted from either of those sample types. Concerning this clone: The clone's antigen remains unknown. The record has no base qualities; no much larger clone is one base away.

The CDR3 runs 17 amino acids, cysteine and phenylalanine included. The CDR3 DNA has 51 bases and is translated from base 1. Germline trimming amounts to 0 bases on V and 6 bases on J, with 13 as the count of junction bases outside the gene matches. In the germline V gene, CDR1 corresponds to SNHLY and CDR2 to FYNNEI. The research as a whole found: The quantity of clinical and demographic metadata differed by source and by participant and was supplied without curation.

The rearranged chain carries TRBV2 and TRBJ2-7, and TRBD1 matches 8 of the central bases. What was sequenced was peripheral blood. The clonotype comes from a man aged 60-69 years with COVID-19, enrolled during active disease. The bases read TGTGCCAGCAGTGAAGCGCTTCTCGCAGGGGGCAAGGGCGAGCAGTACTTC. The translation is CASSEALLAGGKGEQYF.